The rows below give T cell receptor beta chains drawn from one sample of a study of regulatory T cells in long-lasting Graves disease. TCRdb ran MiXCR on the multiplex PCR reads and lists one entry per CDR3 protein. The sample has approximately 350,000 distinct CDR3 sequences, 15% to 20% seen once. This sample also belongs to another study, concerning T cells in Graves' hyperthyroidism and ophthalmopathy.

The sample here was peripheral blood mononuclear cells (PBMCs), taken at new diagnosis, from a patient treated with antithyroid drugs. The receptors shown here come from a woman aged 18-35 years with Graves disease. Each CDR3 is given with its conserved first and last residue. The D gene is left open where the match is weak. Not all rows give a size; the values are once, few, many and, for expanded clones, a class.

d_call	j_call	v_call	clone_size	cdr3_nt	cdr3_aa
-	TRBJ2-2	TRBV3-1	many	TGTGCCAGCAGCCAAGGGGCCTACACCGGGGAGCTGTTTTTT	CASSQGAYTGELFF
-	TRBJ1-2	TRBV28	-	TGTGCCAGCAGACTAGACAAGAGAGATGGCTACACCTTC	CASRLDKRDGYTF
-	TRBJ1-2	TRBV5-1	-	TGCGCCAGCAGCTTAATTTCGGGGCATCCCTTTGGCTACACCTTC	CASSLISGHPFGYTF
-	TRBJ2-5	TRBV18	many	TGTGCCAGCAGCCCTGAGAGAGAGACCCAGTACTTC	CASSPERETQYF
-	TRBJ2-1	TRBV29-1	few	TGCAGCGTTGAAGGGGGCCACAATGAGCAGTTCTTC	CSVEGGHNEQFF
-	TRBJ1-4	TRBV6-1	many	TGTGCCAGCAGTATTGCCAGGGATGAAAAACTGTTTTTT	CASSIARDEKLFF
TRBD2	TRBJ2-1	TRBV5-1	many	TGCGCCAGCACAGGGACTAGAGGCAATGAGCAGTTCTTC	CASTGTRGNEQFF
TRBD2	TRBJ2-1	TRBV20-1	many	TGCAGTGCTAGTAGACTAGCGCTAAACAATGAGCAGTTCTTC	CSASRLALNNEQFF
-	TRBJ1-2	TRBV6-1	-	TGTGCCAGCAGAAGGAGAACTAACTATGGCTACACCTTC	CASRRRTNYGYTF
TRBD2	TRBJ2-7	TRBV19	few	TGTGCCAGTAGTCCTCTGTGGGTAAGGACACCGGGGGGTATGGAGCAGTACTTC	CASSPLWVRTPGGMEQYF
TRBD1	TRBJ2-7	TRBV5-5	many	TGTGCCAGCAGCTTGGGGGACAGAGACTACGAGCAGTACTTC	CASSLGDRDYEQYF
TRBD1	TRBJ1-5	TRBV28	many	TGTGCCAGCATTCGAACCCTGGGGGCAGGGGGCGCGGGGTTGGATAGCAATCAGCCCCAGCATTTT	CASIRTLGAGGAGLDSNQPQHF
TRBD1	TRBJ2-1	TRBV7-3	few	TGTGCCAGCAGCTTCGACAGGGACCTCTACAATGAGCAGTTCTTC	CASSFDRDLYNEQFF
-	TRBJ2-3	TRBV7-9	-	TGTGCCAGCAGCTTAGGGGACGGGGCCACAGATACGCAGTATTTT	CASSLGDGATDTQYF
-	TRBJ2-1	TRBV12-3/TRBV12-4	-	TGTGCCAGCAGAGAGAGGAGGCTAGCGTTGGAACAGTTCTTC	CASRERRLALEQFF
-	TRBJ2-2	TRBV3-1	many	TGTGCCAGCAGTCTCAGTCCGGGGAGAGGGGAGCTGTTTTTT	CASSLSPGRGELFF
TRBD2	TRBJ2-5	TRBV20-1	-	TGCAGTGCTCTGGAACTAGCGGGGGAAGAGACCCAGTACTTC	CSALELAGEETQYF
-	TRBJ1-2	TRBV14	few	TGTGCCAGCTCACAGGGAACGAGCTACACCTTC	CASSQGTSYTF
-	TRBJ2-1	TRBV20-1	few	TGCAGTGCTAGTAGCGGCTCCTACAATGAGCAGTTCTTC	CSASSGSYNEQFF
TRBD2	TRBJ2-7	TRBV20-1	many	TGCAGTGCTAGAGGGGGGACTAGCGCGTGGGTGCAGTACTTC	CSARGGTSAWVQYF
TRBD2	TRBJ2-5	TRBV6-1	many	TGTGCCAGCAGTCGGACTAGCGGGACAATAGGGACCCAGTACTTC	CASSRTSGTIGTQYF
TRBD2	TRBJ2-3	TRBV3-1	-	TGTGCCAGCAGCCAAGATAGGGGACTAGCGGGGGGGCCCGAAGATACGCAGTATTTT	CASSQDRGLAGGPEDTQYF
-	TRBJ2-5	TRBV25-1	few	TGTGCCAGCAGTGAATGGTGGGGGGTCGAAGAGACCCAGTACTTC	CASSEWWGVEETQYF
TRBD2	TRBJ2-1	TRBV6-1	few	TGTGCCAGCAGTGAACCCGCGACACTAGCGGGATCCTACAATGAGCAGTTCTTC	CASSEPATLAGSYNEQFF
TRBD1	TRBJ1-2	TRBV7-8	-	TGTGCCAGCAGCTTAGGGACAGGGCAGGGCTACACCTTC	CASSLGTGQGYTF
-	TRBJ1-5	TRBV20-1	many	TGCAGTGCTAGAGATATTAGATACCACAGCAATCAGCCCCAGCATTTT	CSARDIRYHSNQPQHF
-	TRBJ2-7	TRBV10-2	many	TGCGCCAGCACTTTAGCGGAGTCGCCCTACGAGCAGTACTTC	CASTLAESPYEQYF
-	TRBJ2-3	TRBV14	many	TGTGCCAGCAGCCAAGATCCCACAGATACGCAGTATTTT	CASSQDPTDTQYF
TRBD1	TRBJ1-2	TRBV7-2	many	TGTGCCAGCAGCCCAAGCGGACAGGGAGCATATGGCTACACCTTC	CASSPSGQGAYGYTF
TRBD1	TRBJ2-5	TRBV6-1	many	TGTGCCAGCAGAGAAGGACAGGGCGGGGAGACCCAGTACTTC	CASREGQGGETQYF
-	TRBJ2-7	TRBV12-3/TRBV12-4	many	TGTGCCAGCAGCAAGACAGGCTACGAGCAGTACTTC	CASSKTGYEQYF
TRBD1	TRBJ1-1	TRBV5-6	many	TGTGCCAGCAGCGACCGGACAGGAGGGAACACTGAAGCTTTCTTT	CASSDRTGGNTEAFF
-	TRBJ2-1	TRBV24-1	-	TGTGCCACCGCCGAGGGACTCGGCAATGAGCAGTTCTTC	CATAEGLGNEQFF
TRBD1	TRBJ1-6	TRBV15	-	TGTGCCACCAGCAGAGAGCCGGGACAGGACGGATCACCCCTCCACTTT	CATSREPGQDGSPLHF
TRBD2	TRBJ2-7	TRBV20-1	many	TGCAGTGCTAGAGGGGCGGGACTAGCGGGAGTAGTTTACGAGCAGTACTTC	CSARGAGLAGVVYEQYF
-	TRBJ2-2	TRBV29-1	few	TGCAGCACGGCCGGGATTCAAAACACCGGGGAGCTGTTTTTT	CSTAGIQNTGELFF
TRBD1	TRBJ2-3	TRBV25-1	-	TGTGCCAGCAGACCGGGACAGGGCACAGATACGCAGTATTTT	CASRPGQGTDTQYF
TRBD2	TRBJ2-7	TRBV24-1	few	TGTGCCACCAGTGAGGGGCTAGCGGGAGCGCAGTACTTC	CATSEGLAGAQYF
-	TRBJ1-2	TRBV3-1	many	TGTGCCAGCAGCCAGGGGTTGGGTGGCTACACCTTC	CASSQGLGGYTF
-	TRBJ2-1	TRBV2	many	TGTGCCAGCTTCGGGACGGACTACAATGAGCAGTTCTTC	CASFGTDYNEQFF
-	TRBJ2-2	TRBV28	many	TGTGCCAGCCAGGGGAACACCGGGGAGCTGTTTTTT	CASQGNTGELFF
-	TRBJ2-4	TRBV7-9	-	TGTGCCAGCAGCTTAGCCCAGGGATCAGCAAACATTCAGTACTTC	CASSLAQGSANIQYF
-	TRBJ1-1	TRBV7-2	many	TGTGCCAGCAGCTTCCTCAGGGCTAACACTGAAGCTTTCTTT	CASSFLRANTEAFF
-	TRBJ1-1	TRBV12-3/TRBV12-4	many	TGTGCCAGCAGTACCTCTACAGTGCATTCCGATGAAGCTTTCTTT	CASSTSTVHSDEAFF
-	TRBJ2-3	TRBV2	many	TGTGCCAGCAGTGGGGGGGGCTCAGATACGCAGTATTTT	CASSGGGSDTQYF
TRBD1	TRBJ1-5	TRBV28	many	TGTGCCAGCACCACGGACAGGGGGAGGCAGCCCCAGCATTTT	CASTTDRGRQPQHF
TRBD2	TRBJ2-3	TRBV20-1	many	TGCAGTGCTAGAGAATCGACTAGCGGGTTCATCGATACGCAGTATTTT	CSARESTSGFIDTQYF
-	TRBJ2-1	TRBV28	many	TGTGCCAGCAGTTTATCACAGAACAATGAGCAGTTCTTC	CASSLSQNNEQFF
-	TRBJ2-1	TRBV7-8	many	TGTGCCAGCACTTCCCGGCAGGACAATGAGCAGTTCTTC	CASTSRQDNEQFF